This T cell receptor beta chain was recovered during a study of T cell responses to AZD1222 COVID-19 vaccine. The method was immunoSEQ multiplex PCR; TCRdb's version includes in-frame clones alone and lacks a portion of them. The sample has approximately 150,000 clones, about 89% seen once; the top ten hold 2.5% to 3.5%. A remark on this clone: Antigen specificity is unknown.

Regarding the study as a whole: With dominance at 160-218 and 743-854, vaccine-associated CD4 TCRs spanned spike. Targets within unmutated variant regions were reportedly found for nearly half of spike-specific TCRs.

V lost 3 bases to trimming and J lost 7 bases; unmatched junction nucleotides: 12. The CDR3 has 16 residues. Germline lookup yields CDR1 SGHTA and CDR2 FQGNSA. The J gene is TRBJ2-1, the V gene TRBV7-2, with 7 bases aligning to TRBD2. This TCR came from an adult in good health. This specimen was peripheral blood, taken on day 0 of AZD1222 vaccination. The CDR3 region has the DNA TGTGCCAGCAGCTTTTTAGGGGACTACCTAAGGAATGAGCAGTTCTTC. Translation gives CASSFLGDYLRNEQFF.